The 5 T cell receptor beta chains presented below share a single source sample, sequenced in a study of cytomegalovirus exposure and HLA in healthy donors listed by TCRdb under 2017. Libraries were made using the immunoSEQ multiplex PCR assay. TCRdb retrieved this table from immuneACCESS and kept in-frame rearrangements only. Not all clones are present; in checked studies, unresolved V genes account for under half, and no reason is known for the remainder. The sample data list some 170,000 clones, and about 83% of these were observed just once. The ten largest clones take up more than 1.2% of the sample. What was sequenced was PBMCs. The receptors derive from a woman in her 30s in good health and CMV-seronegative.

The chain combines TRBV7-9 with TRBJ1-4; weak D call: TRBD1 (6 bases). Between the trimmed V and J ends, which lost 2 bases and 6 bases, there was a span of 16 bases. CDR3 length: 16 residues. In germline, CDR1 is SEHNR, CDR2 FQNEAQ (reference sequence). CDR3 residues: CASSLRGGLGDEKLFF. DNA of the CDR3: TGTGCCAGCAGCTTAAGGGGGGGGCTAGGGGATGAAAAACTGTTTTTT.

The CDR3 here is CASSGEKGVVYSPLHF. The CDR3 bases are TGTGCCAGCAGTGGAGAGAAGGGGGTTGTTTATTCACCCCTCCACTTT. This chain connects TRBV25-1 to TRBJ1-6, with TRBD1 as a possible D gene (6 bases). CDR1 is MGHDK, CDR2 SYGVNS, per germline. The CDR3 covers 16 residues. V was cut by 4 bases and J by 8 bases, with 18 bases left in between. The variable domain in full, completed from reference TRBV25-1 and TRBJ1-6, reads EADIYQTPRYLVIGTGKKITLECSQTMGHDKMYWYQQDPGMELHLIHYSYGVNSTEKGDLSSESTVSRIRTEHFPLTLESARPSHTSQYLCASSGEKGVVYSPLHFGNGTRLTVT.

CDR3 amino acids: CASSVGDTGVEKLFF. The DNA for the CDR3 is TGTGCCAGCAGTGTCGGCGATACCGGGGTTGAAAAACTGTTTTTT. The chain has TRBV2 and TRBJ1-4; D is unclear. This CDR3 contains 15 residues. Germline CDR1 is SNHLY and CDR2 is FYNNEI. Trimming left V 4 bases short and J 7 bases short, with 16 bases between. Full variable domain (missing parts from reference TRBV2 and TRBJ1-4): EPEVTQTPSHQVTQMGQEVILRCVPISNHLYFYWYRQILGQKVEFLVSFYNNEISEKSEIFDDQFSVERPDGSNFTLKIRSTKLEDSAMYFCASSVGDTGVEKLFFGSGTQLSVL.

The chain has TRBV5-8 and TRBJ2-3, with 7 bases aligning to TRBD1. This CDR3 contains 14 residues. After removal of 4 bases from V and 1 base from J, the junction contained 3 bases not matched to a gene. The germline gives CDR1 SGHTS, CDR2 YDEGEE. The CDR3 here is CASSPGQGTDTQYF. The CDR3 DNA is TGTGCCAGCAGCCCCGGACAGGGCACAGATACGCAGTATTTT.

The V call is TRBV30, the J call TRBJ1-6, with 8 bases identical to TRBD1. J was trimmed by 9 bases and V by 2 bases; bases with no gene match: 6. The CDR3 covers 14 residues. Germline-derived CDR1 and CDR2 are GTSNPN and SVGIG (reference sequence). As DNA, the CDR3 is TGTGCCTGGAGTCCCGGACAGGGCGTTTCACCCCTCCACTTT. Its translation: CAWSPGQGVSPLHF.